This T cell receptor beta chain is drawn from a study of CD8 T cells in Susac syndrome. It was with random hexamers that about 0.45 to 1 ug RNA was reverse transcribed. From the immunoSEQ multiplex PCR reads, TCRdb called clonotypes with MiXCR, one entry per CDR3 protein. This table holds some 150,000 distinct CDR3 sequences, 90% to 95% found once. This clonotype showed up just a few times. The source is a human donor with multiple sclerosis. Sequencing input: CD8+ T cells from PBMCs.

The CDR3 DNA sequence: TGTGCCAGCAGTTCCCCACAGGGTAACACTGAAGCTTTCTTT. Translation: CASSSPQGNTEAFF. The gene calls are TRBV6-1 and TRBJ1-1; TRBD1 might be the D (6 bases). The CDR3 covers 14 residues. CDR1 and CDR2 (germline): MNHNS, SASEGT. V lost 5 bases and J 2 bases, leaving 12 bases between the germline ends.